This TCR beta chain was documented in a study of neurological immune-mediated disorders. The cDNA was generated by 5'RACE with 10-nucleotide random UMIs. TCRdb re-called the 5' RACE reads with MiXCR, one entry per CDR3 protein. The sample holds roughly 75,000 distinct CDR3 sequences; 2% to 3% are singletons and the top ten take about 1%. The CDR3 is made up of 13 amino acids. V dropped 4 bases and J dropped 6 bases, with 8 bases sitting between them. Per the germline V gene, CDR1 is KGHDR and CDR2 is SFDVKD. Ten or more counts support this clonotype. The material sequenced was PBMCs. This chain joins TRBV24-1 and TRBJ2-2; no clear D. This receptor was identified in a woman in her thirties with multiple sclerosis. The CDR3 coding sequence is TGTGCCACCAGTGACTCCGGTTCCGGGGAGCTGTTTTTT. This gives the protein CATSDSGSGELFF.